This TCR beta chain comes out of a study of blood T cells in healthy people across ages. General observations from the study: Researchers said unsorted PBMCs prevented a conclusive naive versus antigen-experienced comparison. Long-lived donors exceeded aged donors in naive CD4+ cells and diversity.

The authors ran a second PCR of roughly 6 to 12 cycles using a sample-barcoded 5' primer and a J-beta primer mix. A 12-random-nucleotide template-switch adaptor tagged each cDNA molecule. TCRdb redid the calling of the 5' RACE reads with MiXCR, one entry per CDR3 protein. The data contain around 1,100,000 distinct CDR3 sequences, roughly two fifths of them singletons. Worth noting for this clonotype: Antigen unknown. One base away lies a much larger clone, so this may be a sequencing read error.

The CDR3 consists of 17 residues. CDR1 SGDLS and CDR2 YYNGEE come from the germline V gene. Deletions cut 3 bases from V and 4 bases from J, with 21 bases between. The chain carries TRBV9 and TRBJ2-3; either TRBD1 or TRBD2 may supply D (5 bases each). The TCR sequence derives from a man between 18 and 35 years old in good health. Sequencing was done on a sample of blood. Here the CDR3 DNA reads TGTGCCAGCAGCGCGGGACGGGGAACTAGGAGCGCAGATACGCAGTATTTT. Translating gives CASSAGRGTRSADTQYF.